The 29 T cell receptor beta chains reported below all come from one sample, sequenced in a study of shared T cell receptors in the human thymus. Using immunoSEQ multiplex PCR, the repertoire was profiled, and TCRdb retains in-frame clones only, with some absent. The repertoire holds 700,000 or so clones, with 80% to 90% as singletons. This sample was also put to use in a study of human thymus T cells.

The sequencing input was thymocytes. The receptors here all came from a girl under two years old with a congenital heart defect.

This clone was counted only a few times. V is TRBV5-1 and J is TRBJ2-7; possible D gene TRBD1, 6 bases. CDR1 and CDR2 from the germline V gene are SGHRS and YFSETQ. The ends were cut back, 0 bases at V and 2 bases at J, with 15 bases in the middle. This CDR3 is built from 16 residues. The CDR3 region is CASSLADRPRTYEQYF. As DNA, the CDR3 is TGCGCCAGCAGCTTGGCCGACAGGCCCCGAACCTACGAGCAGTACTTC. Using reference TRBV5-1 and TRBJ2-7 for the parts outside the CDR3, the full variable domain is KAGVTQTPRYLIKTRGQQVTLSCSPISGHRSVSWYQQTPGQGLQFLFEYFSETQRNKGNFPGRFSGRQFSNSRSEMNVSTLELGDSALYLCASSLADRPRTYEQYFGPGTRLTVT.

The sample holds one count of this clone. The chain is built from TRBV28 and TRBJ2-7; TRBD2 might be the D (6 bases). The CDR3 consists of 16 residues. CDR1 MDHEN and CDR2 SYDVKM come from the germline V gene. V was clipped by 6 bases and J by 0 bases, with 18 bases between them. This CDR3 reads CASSYTPGRGSYEQYF. Here the CDR3 DNA reads TGTGCCAGCAGCTATACTCCGGGGCGGGGCTCCTACGAGCAGTACTTC.

This chain joins TRBV5-6 and TRBJ2-3, with a tentative D call TRBD2 (6 bases). This CDR3 is 16 amino acids long. Germline V gene lookup returns CDR1 SGHDT and CDR2 YYEEEE. The V and J ends lost 3 bases and 0 bases respectively, with 14 bases between them. The CDR3, as DNA: TGTGCCAGCAGCTCGGGACTCGCTATTAGCACAGATACGCAGTATTTT. Its protein product is CASSSGLAISTDTQYF. The whole variable domain, filled in from reference TRBV5-6 and TRBJ2-3, reads DAGVTQSPTHLIKTRGQQVTLRCSPKSGHDTVSWYQQALGQGPQFIFQYYEEEERQRGNFPDRFSGHQFPNYSSELNVNALLLGDSALYLCASSSGLAISTDTQYFGPGTRLTVL.

This clone was detected once. The rearrangement joins TRBV6-1 to TRBJ1-2, with 7 positions matching TRBD1. The CDR3 contains 11 residues. Unmatched junction bases numbered 5, after V lost 5 bases and J lost 11 bases. The germline gives CDR1 MNHNS, CDR2 SASEGT. CDR3: CASSFRGQYTF. The CDR3 DNA reads TGTGCCAGCAGTTTCAGGGGACAGTACACCTTC.

This chain joins TRBV28 and TRBJ1-1, with D possibly TRBD1 on 5 matching bases. CDR3 length equals 15 residues. The germline V gene encodes CDR1 MDHEN and CDR2 SYDVKM. With 4 bases removed from V and 1 base from J, the gap between germline ends came to 13 bases. The CDR3 here is CASSSSRGGNTEAFF. The CDR3 DNA is TGTGCCAGCAGTTCCTCCCGGGGGGGGAACACTGAAGCTTTCTTT.

V usage is TRBV30 and J usage is TRBJ2-5; 7 nucleotides match TRBD1. CDR1 and CDR2 from the germline V gene are GTSNPN and SVGIG (reference sequence). Losses at the gene ends were 3 bases for V and 5 bases for J; bases not matched to a gene: 15. CDR3 length equals 16 residues. DNA of the CDR3: TGTGCCTGGAGGACACCCCCGGGACAGTCCCCGGAGACCCAGTACTTC. It specifies CAWRTPPGQSPETQYF.

The J gene is TRBJ2-3, the V gene TRBV9; D is unclear. This CDR3 has 13 amino acids. Trimming left V 0 bases short and J 7 bases short, with 9 bases between. Germline CDR1 is SGDLS and CDR2 is YYNGEE. CDR3 sequence: CASSVGLENTQYF. The CDR3 DNA follows: TGTGCCAGCAGCGTAGGGCTAGAAAATACGCAGTATTTT.

The chain employs TRBV5-5 and TRBJ1-1, with TRBD1 matching 7 bases. Per the germline V gene, CDR1 is SGHKS and CDR2 is YYEKEE (reference sequence). The CDR3 runs to 17 residues. V was clipped by 3 bases and J by 4 bases; unmatched bases: 15. The CDR3 reads CASSSTVGGQVATEAFF. As DNA, the CDR3 is TGTGCCAGCAGCTCGACGGTGGGAGGACAGGTTGCCACTGAAGCTTTCTTT.

The genes are TRBV5-4 and TRBJ2-3; 7 nucleotides line up with TRBD2. Trimming removed 0 bases from V and 0 bases from J; junction bases left unmatched: 7. The CDR3 has 17 residues. The germline V gene has CDR1 SGHNT and CDR2 YYREEE (reference sequence). DNA for the CDR3: TGTGCCAGCAGCTTGGGACTAGCTTTGACTAGCACAGATACGCAGTATTTT. It encodes CASSLGLALTSTDTQYF.

The V gene is TRBV6-1, the J gene TRBJ2-5; 7 positions match TRBD1. The J segment lost 5 bases and the V segment lost 4 bases, leaving 25 bases of the junction unmatched. The germline V gene encodes CDR1 MNHNS and CDR2 SASEGT. The CDR3 has 20 residues. CDR3 bases: TGTGCCAGCAGTGGTAGGAAGGGGGCCGTAAGACGTAGGTCTTCGGAGACCCAGTACTTC. It yields the protein CASSGRKGAVRRRSSETQYF.

This chain connects TRBV5-8 to TRBJ1-5; D might be TRBD1 (5 bases). The CDR3 runs 19 residues. CDR1 SGHTS and CDR2 YDEGEE come from the germline V gene. Trimming removed 0 bases at V and 2 bases at J, with 21 bases between. The CDR3 region has the DNA TGTGCCAGCAGCTTGGGGCCCAGGGTCCGCGTGAAGGGCAATCAGCCCCAGCATTTT. Translating it yields CASSLGPRVRVKGNQPQHF.

This chain joins TRBV19 and TRBJ1-2, with 8 nucleotides matching TRBD1. V shed 5 bases and J 6 bases; nucleotides not matched to a gene: 8. The CDR3 totals 14 residues. Per the germline V gene, CDR1 is LNHDA and CDR2 is SQIVND (reference sequence). This CDR3 reads CASSARGPVNGYTF. The DNA for the CDR3 is TGTGCCAGTAGTGCCAGGGGGCCGGTTAATGGCTACACCTTC.

The chain combines TRBV7-9 with TRBJ2-5; D is uncertain. The J call could be wrong; TRBJ2-7 is a better fit for the DNA end. The CDR3 loop spans 12 amino acids. Germline V lookup: CDR1 SEHNR, CDR2 FQNEAQ (reference sequence). This CDR3 reads CASSLRGYEQYF. The CDR3 DNA sequence: TGTGCCAGCAGCTTACGAGGCTACGAGCAGTACTTC.

In this sample, this clone turned up once. The chain is built from TRBV27 and TRBJ1-1; tentative D call: TRBD1 (6 bases). Trimming cost V 8 bases and J 7 bases, with 11 bases left between them. Looked up from germline, CDR1 is MNHEY and CDR2 is SMNVEV (reference sequence). This CDR3 comprises 11 residues. CDR3 loop: CASAGASEAFF. The CDR3 DNA is TGTGCCAGCGCGGGGGCGAGTGAAGCTTTCTTT.

This rearrangement joins TRBV6-5 to TRBJ2-1; a possible D gene is TRBD1 (6 bases). There are 14 residues in the CDR3. Trimming took 4 bases from V and 5 from J, leaving 12 bases between them. Germline CDR1 MNHEY, CDR2 SVGAGI. CDR3 DNA: TGTGCCAGCAGTTCCCACGGACAGAACAATGAGCAGTTCTTC. This sequence encodes CASSSHGQNNEQFF.

The chain links TRBV6-1 to TRBJ1-4; 9 nucleotides match TRBD1. Per the germline V gene, CDR1 is MNHNS and CDR2 is SASEGT. V gave up 7 bases and J gave up 7 bases; unmatched junction bases: 7. The CDR3 has 14 amino acids. CDR3 protein: CASKLQGAGEKLFF. The DNA for the CDR3 is TGTGCCAGCAAATTACAGGGGGCGGGTGAAAAACTGTTTTTT.

The rearrangement links TRBV4-1 to TRBJ1-6; TRBD1 is a possible D gene (6 bases). Trimming stripped 1 base from V and 5 bases from J, with 24 bases between. Germline CDR1 is MGHRA and CDR2 is YSYEKL. This CDR3 is 20 amino acids long. CDR3 coding DNA: TGCGCCAGCAGCCAAGGTTGTAGACAGGTCAATAAACCCGATAATTCACCCCTCCACTTT. Its protein is CASSQGCRQVNKPDNSPLHF.

The rearrangement uses TRBV7-8 and TRBJ2-7; 9 bases agree with TRBD1. Germline CDR1 SGHVS, CDR2 FQNEAQ. CDR3 size: 16 residues. The J segment lost 3 bases and the V segment lost 7 bases, leaving 13 bases of the junction unmatched. As DNA, the CDR3 is TGTGCCAGCAAGCCTGGGCGGGGGACAGGGCTCTACGAGCAGTACTTC. It yields the protein CASKPGRGTGLYEQYF.

V and J are TRBV5-5 and TRBJ1-2, with 8 bases matching TRBD1. V lost 1 base, J lost 5 bases, and 10 bases stayed unmatched. This CDR3 has 16 residues. Germline V lookup: CDR1 SGHKS, CDR2 YYEKEE (reference sequence). The CDR3 DNA sequence: TGTGCCAGCAGCTTGAGTCGGACAGGGATTCGGTATGGCTACACCTTC. It encodes CASSLSRTGIRYGYTF.

The gene calls are TRBV4-3 and TRBJ1-2, with D perhaps TRBD1 (6 bases). Trimming took off 6 bases at V and 8 bases at J, with 37 bases between the two ends. Germline-derived CDR1 and CDR2 are LGHNA and YSLEER. This CDR3 has 20 amino acids. CDR3 sequence: CASRPSVSTAHRAAVYGYTF. In nucleotides, the CDR3 is TGCGCCAGCAGACCCTCGGTAAGCACGGCACACAGGGCAGCGGTCTACGGCTACACCTTC.

The chain carries TRBV28 and TRBJ1-3; unclear D gene. Looked up from germline, CDR1 is MDHEN and CDR2 is SYDVKM. This CDR3 comprises 15 residues. V dropped 6 bases and J dropped 0 bases, with 12 bases sitting between them. In nucleotides, the CDR3 is TGTGCCAGCAGCCCCAGATCTGTCTCTGGAAACACCATATATTTT. Its protein is CASSPRSVSGNTIYF.

This chain connects TRBV19 to TRBJ2-3, with 7 bases matching TRBD2. Germline values: CDR1 LNHDA, CDR2 SQIVND (reference sequence). With 5 bases clipped from V and 7 bases from J, the junction kept 18 bases outside the gene matches. The length of the CDR3 is 17 residues. CDR3 sequence reads: CASSEPLLGGGFHTQYF. The CDR3 DNA is TGTGCCAGTAGTGAACCACTCTTGGGGGGGGGATTCCATACGCAGTATTTT.

The J gene is TRBJ2-2, the V gene TRBV27; 7 bases line up with TRBD2. This CDR3 is built from 16 residues. The germline CDR1 and CDR2 sequences are MNHEY and SMNVEV (reference sequence). V was clipped by 3 bases and J by 5 bases; unmatched bases: 9. CDR3 sequence (DNA): TGTGCCAGCAGTTTTTCTAGGGAGGGATGGACCGGGGAGCTGTTTTTT. Translation: CASSFSREGWTGELFF.

V is TRBV2 and J is TRBJ2-7, with 9 bases matching TRBD1. Germline V gives CDR1 SNHLY, CDR2 FYNNEI. The J segment lost 5 bases and the V segment lost 4 bases, leaving 6 bases of the junction unmatched. The CDR3 is 14 residues long. CDR3 DNA sequence: TGTGCCAGCAGTGTAGGTGGGGACAGGGACGAGCAGTACTTC. Residues: CASSVGGDRDEQYF.

The J gene is TRBJ2-5, the V gene TRBV6-6; D may be TRBD1 (6 bases). Germline loops: CDR1 MNHNY, CDR2 SVGAGI (reference sequence). The V end was cut by 5 bases, the J end by 5 bases, with 12 bases between. This CDR3 region has 13 residues. The CDR3 DNA reads as TGTGCCAGCAGTCGCAGGGGTGAGGAGACCCAGTACTTC. Translated, it gives CASSRRGEETQYF.

This chain joins TRBV29-1 and TRBJ1-2; 8 bases are shared with TRBD1. This CDR3 region has 13 residues. Germline V gives CDR1 SQVTM, CDR2 ANQGSEA. Unmatched junction bases numbered 4, after V lost 7 bases and J lost 0 bases. The CDR3 spells CSAGQGTNYGYTF. In nucleotides, the CDR3 is TGCAGCGCCGGACAGGGAACTAACTATGGCTACACCTTC.

This sequence joins TRBV27 and TRBJ1-6, with 7 bases fitting TRBD1. The CDR3 loop spans 14 amino acids. The junction had 2 bases not matched to a gene; V was cut back by 0 bases and J by 9 bases. Germline CDR1 reads MNHEY; CDR2 reads SMNVEV (reference sequence). For the CDR3, the DNA is TGTGCCAGCAGTTTATCAGGGGGCGGTTCACCCCTCCACTTT. Translation: CASSLSGGGSPLHF.

V gene TRBV28 combines with J gene TRBJ2-7, with D perhaps TRBD2 (6 bases). CDR3 length: 15 amino acids. Germline V gene data show CDR1 as MDHEN and CDR2 as SYDVKM. V was cut by 8 bases and J by 2 bases, with 19 bases left in between. DNA of the CDR3: TGTGCCAGCGACCCAACTCGGGACTTCGCCTACGAGCAGTACTTC. It codes for CASDPTRDFAYEQYF.

The chain uses TRBV4-1 and TRBJ1-2; perhaps TRBD1 as D (5 bases). Looked up from germline, CDR1 is MGHRA and CDR2 is YSYEKL. This CDR3 region has 14 residues. The V end lost 0 bases, the J end lost 6 bases, and 11 bases lay between the germline ends. This CDR3 is CASSQEMVGDGYTF. For the CDR3, the DNA is TGCGCCAGCAGCCAAGAAATGGTAGGGGATGGCTACACCTTC.